This T cell receptor (beta chain) was recovered during a study of monozygotic twins with inflammatory bowel disease. Each CDR3 protein gets one entry in TCRdb, which reprocessed the 5' RACE reads and gives no DNA. Recorded here are about 160,000 distinct CDR3 sequences; the top ten clones represent 2% to 3%. CDR3 length: 16 residues. Germline V gene data show CDR1 as SGHRS and CDR2 as YFSETQ. This clonotype was sampled from a human donor with ulcerative colitis or Crohn's disease, or a healthy co-twin of an affected twin (not recorded which). V is TRBV5-1 and J is TRBJ2-1; TCRdb lists TRBD2, though no DNA is available to test this call. Specimen: blood. CDR3 in amino acids: CASSLAARAGAAEQFF.